This entry describes one T cell receptor beta chain. This clonotype was recorded a few times. What antigen it recognizes has not been identified. Base qualities were left out, and no much larger clone turns up one base away. The sample originates from a study of regulatory T cells in long-lasting Graves disease listed by TCRdb under 2021. Background for the entire study: Antithyroid drugs had been taken for less than 3 months by newly diagnosed Graves' disease patients. This study used TCR sequencing and RNA sequencing of peripheral blood to compare persistent Graves' disease patients against newly diagnosed Graves' disease patients. The study was registered as a clinical trial and conducted in China. TCR sequencing covered roughly 13 persistent and roughly 20 newly diagnosed Graves' disease patients, around 33 samples in total.

This specimen's time point label, interpreted: newly diagnosed GD, antithyroid drugs for less than 3 months. For both TCR sequencing and RNA sequencing, RNA was extracted from PBMCs using TRIzol. The diagnosis of Graves' disease was made according to American Thyroid Association guidelines. Patients for the study were recruited at an endocrinology department in Xi'an, China. Each patient gave approximately 10 milliliters of peripheral blood, collected in an EDTA anticoagulant tube. Ficoll Paque Plus density gradient separation was used to isolate PBMCs, and no further T cell sorting was performed. An Agilent 2100 Bioanalyzer and agarose gel were used to check RNA quality, while a NanoDrop 2000 measured RNA concentration. Overall study outcomes, separate from this receptor: A larger number of public clonotypes was shared among persistent patients (fewer than 3,000) than among newly diagnosed patients (around 970). The small sample size was acknowledged by the authors as a limitation that may reduce accuracy. Persistent Graves' disease patients showed lower TCR Shannon entropy and fewer highly expanded clones than newly diagnosed patients, suggesting clonal expansion. Only the TCR beta chain was sequenced and analyzed. The study examined only peripheral blood because the primary lesion, thyroid tissue, could not be accessed. Persistent disease showed preferential use of TRBV28, TRBJ1-2 and TRBJ2-5, whereas newly diagnosed disease favored TRBV20-1 and TRBJ2-1.

Preparation of the library involved multiplex PCR. The instrument given in TCRdb is Illumina HiSeq 4000. To build TCR beta libraries, CDR3 regions were amplified by Arm-PCR using iRepertoire HTBI primers. Before sequencing, the PCR products went through gel purification. On the authors' methods: Across samples, approximately 68 TRBV and 15 or so TRBJ segments were identified and used for gene usage analysis of CDR3 amino acid clonotypes. COPE and FqMerger were used to merge filtered high-quality paired reads into contigs. BLAST was used to align contigs to the IMGT TRBV, TRBD and TRBJ reference genes, and CDR3 was defined following IMGT. Any clonotype with a frequency above 0.1% was counted as a highly expanded clone. Shannon entropy was used to measure repertoire diversity, and the Gini coefficient was used to measure V-J evenness. Public clonotypes were defined as clonotypes shared by more than one individual. TCRdb applied fastp at Q25 and MiXCR to the public reads, then kept only in-frame beta chains. Every distinct CDR3 protein forms one entry, paired with its most common genes and DNA. Here the V and J calls rest on TCRdb's processing, not on the authors' analysis. The sample table shows around 250,000 distinct CDR3 sequences, and 18% are seen once. The ten largest clones represent approximately 15% of the sample.

The CDR3 runs 16 amino acids, cysteine and phenylalanine included. Just CDR3 DNA is preserved here, 48 bases in frame from base 1. V sheds 6 bases and J sheds 4 bases, leaving 22 bases between their ends. The germline V gene yields SGDLS for CDR1 and YYNGEE for CDR2. These sequences were also reported in another study, on T cells in Graves' hyperthyroidism and ophthalmopathy. As that second study puts it: Stable Graves' hyperthyroidism was defined as the absence of progression to ophthalmopathy over 18 months of follow-up. Hyperthyroidism patients were aged 18 to 65 years and newly diagnosed, with disease duration of less than 2 months. The study excluded patients with uncontrolled infections, other autoimmune diseases, pregnancy or lactation. Diagnoses relied on clinical symptoms, serum thyroxine and TRAb, thyroid ultrasound and orbital computed tomography. The first round of RT-PCR for the TCR CDR3 was performed with the HTBI primer set and the Qiagen OneStep RT-PCR kit. Most expanded thyroid clonotypes (frequency above 0.001) were also detected in blood, a finding suggesting that blood repertoires may reflect thyroid immune responses. A 13 V-J signature model separated ophthalmopathy from stable hyperthyroidism, with over 85% sensitivity and approximately 81% specificity in cross-validation and 80%/75% in testing. In validation, the model predicted progression to ophthalmopathy with 55% to 71% sensitivity and less than 80% specificity, a median of around six months before onset. To identify TCR V-J signatures that set the groups apart, the researchers used a discovery cohort of 100 patients, made up of 43 with Graves' ophthalmopathy and some 60 with stable Graves' hyperthyroidism. Whether ophthalmopathy could be predicted prospectively was tested in an independent validation cohort made up of roughly 20 hyperthyroidism patients plus 17 patients who later progressed to ophthalmopathy. The 75 to 100 discovery patients were randomly split 7:3 into training and test sets. In addition, the study compared T-cell repertoires in thyroid tissue and in blood from five to seven Graves' hyperthyroidism patients. After blood sampling, hyperthyroidism patients were treated with methimazole at a starting dose of 30 mg daily, and ophthalmopathy patients were treated with high-dose intravenous methylprednisolone. A second multiplex PCR round built the libraries, followed by size selection and purification. The libraries were sequenced on an Illumina HiSeq2000 using paired-end 100 bp reads. SOAPnuke was used to process the raw data, removing reads that contained adapters or uncalled bases, had a mean Phred below 15, or lacked an exact match to the constant primer or identifier. High-quality paired reads were merged using COPE v1.2.5, and each unique nucleotide sequence was defined as a clonotype. MiTCR v1.1 was used to align the clonotypes against IMGT TRBV, TRBD and TRBJ reference segments. The analysis included only V-J combinations with a frequency above 0.0001, which together covered approximately 99% of the repertoires. A TCS score was defined as the ratio between F50 (clonal expansion) and ExV (chaos), using BLOSUM62-based TCRdist between CDR3 peptides within each V-J. Welch's t-statistics and random forest reduced 500 to 650 V-J features to 13, which were used in a naive Bayes classifier (R e1071). No statistical method was used to fix the sample size in advance, and group allocation was not hidden from the investigators. The paper describes TCR Vbeta CDR3 sequencing of more than 120 peripheral blood samples, made up of fewer than 50 ophthalmopathy patients, some 76 hyperthyroidism patients and 17 progressor patients.

This receptor was taken from a woman aged 25-40 years with Graves disease. Donor details come from another sample of the same person, matched by shared clones. Here the sequenced sample was peripheral blood mononuclear cells (PBMCs), taken at new diagnosis, from a patient treated with antithyroid drugs. The chain uses TRBV9 and TRBJ1-1; the D gene identity is not certain. The DNA is TGTGCCAGCACGCAAAACGTGGGGTCAGCCGTCACTGAAGCTTTCTTT. Protein translation: CASTQNVGSAVTEAFF.